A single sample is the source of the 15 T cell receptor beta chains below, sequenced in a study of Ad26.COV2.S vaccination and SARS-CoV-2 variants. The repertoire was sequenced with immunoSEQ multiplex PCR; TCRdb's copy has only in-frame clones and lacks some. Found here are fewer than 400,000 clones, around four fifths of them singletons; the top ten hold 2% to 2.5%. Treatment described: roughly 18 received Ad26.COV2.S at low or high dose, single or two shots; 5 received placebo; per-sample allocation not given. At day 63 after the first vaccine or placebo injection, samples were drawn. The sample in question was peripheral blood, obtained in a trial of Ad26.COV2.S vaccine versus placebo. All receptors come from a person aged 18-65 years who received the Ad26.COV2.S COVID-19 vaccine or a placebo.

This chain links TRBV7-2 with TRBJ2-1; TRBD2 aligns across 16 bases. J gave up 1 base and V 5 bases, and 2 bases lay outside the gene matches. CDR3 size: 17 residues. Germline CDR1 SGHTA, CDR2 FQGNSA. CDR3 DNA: TGTGCCAGCAGCCGGGGACTAGCGGGGGGGTCCTACAATGAGCAGTTCTTC. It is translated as CASSRGLAGGSYNEQFF. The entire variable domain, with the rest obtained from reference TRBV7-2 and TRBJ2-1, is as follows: GAGVSQSPSNKVTEKGKDVELRCDPISGHTALYWYRQSLGQGLEFLIYFQGNSAPDKSGLPSDRFSAERTGGSVSTLTIQRTQQEDSAVYLCASSRGLAGGSYNEQFFGPGTRLTVL.

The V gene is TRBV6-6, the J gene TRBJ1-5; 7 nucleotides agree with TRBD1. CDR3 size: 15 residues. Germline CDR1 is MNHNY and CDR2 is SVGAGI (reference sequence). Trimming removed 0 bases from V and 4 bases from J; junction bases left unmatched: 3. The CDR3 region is CASSYSRTGNQPQHF. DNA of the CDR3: TGTGCCAGCAGTTACTCGAGGACAGGTAATCAGCCCCAGCATTTT.

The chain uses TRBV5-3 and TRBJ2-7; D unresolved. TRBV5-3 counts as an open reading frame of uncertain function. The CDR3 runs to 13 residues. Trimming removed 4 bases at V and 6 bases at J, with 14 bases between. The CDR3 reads CARSTGPNLEQYF. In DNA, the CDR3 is TGTGCCAGAAGCACCGGACCCAACCTCGAGCAGTACTTC.

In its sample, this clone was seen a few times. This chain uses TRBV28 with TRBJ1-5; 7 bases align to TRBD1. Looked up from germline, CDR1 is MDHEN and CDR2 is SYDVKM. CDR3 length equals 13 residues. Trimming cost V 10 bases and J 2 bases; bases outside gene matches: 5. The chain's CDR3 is CAIHDRGNQPQHF. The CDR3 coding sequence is TGTGCCATCCATGACAGGGGCAATCAGCCCCAGCATTTT.

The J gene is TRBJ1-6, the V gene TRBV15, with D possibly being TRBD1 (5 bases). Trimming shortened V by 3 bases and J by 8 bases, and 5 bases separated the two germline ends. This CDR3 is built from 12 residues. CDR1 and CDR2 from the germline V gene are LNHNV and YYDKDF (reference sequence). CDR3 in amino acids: CATSRGDSPLHF. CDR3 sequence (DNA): TGTGCCACCAGCAGGGGGGATTCACCCCTCCACTTT.

Here the CDR3 DNA reads TGCGCCAGCAGCTTGGATTACGGTGGCTACACCTTC. Encoded protein: CASSLDYGGYTF. The rearrangement joins TRBV5-1 to TRBJ1-2; D is unresolved. This CDR3 has 12 residues. V shed 0 bases and J shed 7 bases, with 7 bases lying between them. CDR1 and CDR2 from the germline V gene are SGHRS and YFSETQ.

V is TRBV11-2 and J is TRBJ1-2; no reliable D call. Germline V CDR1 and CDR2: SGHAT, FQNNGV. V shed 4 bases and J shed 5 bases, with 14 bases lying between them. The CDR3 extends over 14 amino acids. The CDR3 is CASSSGVGFYGYTF. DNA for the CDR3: TGTGCCAGCAGCTCTGGCGTAGGGTTTTATGGCTACACCTTC.

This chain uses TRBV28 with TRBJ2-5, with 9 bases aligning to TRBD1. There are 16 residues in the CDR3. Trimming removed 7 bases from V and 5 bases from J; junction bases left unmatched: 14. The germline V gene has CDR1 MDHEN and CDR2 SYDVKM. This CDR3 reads CASTPVVGQGWETQYF. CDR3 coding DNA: TGTGCCAGCACCCCGGTGGTTGGACAGGGGTGGGAGACCCAGTACTTC.

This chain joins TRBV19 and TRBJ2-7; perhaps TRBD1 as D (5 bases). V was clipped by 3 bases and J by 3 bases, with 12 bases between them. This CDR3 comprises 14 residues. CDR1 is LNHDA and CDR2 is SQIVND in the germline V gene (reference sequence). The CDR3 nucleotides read TGTGCCAGTAGTATTCTCGACAGAAACTACGAGCAGTACTTC. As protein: CASSILDRNYEQYF.

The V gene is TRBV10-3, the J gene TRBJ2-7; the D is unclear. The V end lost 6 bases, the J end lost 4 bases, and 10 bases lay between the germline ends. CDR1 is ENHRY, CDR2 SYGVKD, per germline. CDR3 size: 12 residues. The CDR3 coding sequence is TGTGCCATCAGGCCGACTGAATACGAGCAGTACTTC. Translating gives CAIRPTEYEQYF.

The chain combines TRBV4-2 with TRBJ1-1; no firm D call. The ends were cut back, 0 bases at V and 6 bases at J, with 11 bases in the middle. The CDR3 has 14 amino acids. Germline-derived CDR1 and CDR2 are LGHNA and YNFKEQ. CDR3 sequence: CASSQDEVTPEAFF. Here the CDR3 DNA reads TGTGCCAGCAGCCAAGATGAGGTTACCCCTGAAGCTTTCTTT.

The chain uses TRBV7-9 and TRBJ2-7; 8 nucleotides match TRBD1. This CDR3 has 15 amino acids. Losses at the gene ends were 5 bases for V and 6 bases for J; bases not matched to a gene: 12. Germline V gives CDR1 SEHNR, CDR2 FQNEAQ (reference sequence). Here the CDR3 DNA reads TGTGCCAGCAGCAGGGGGACAGGCCTTTATAGCGAGCAGTACTTC. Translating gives CASSRGTGLYSEQYF.

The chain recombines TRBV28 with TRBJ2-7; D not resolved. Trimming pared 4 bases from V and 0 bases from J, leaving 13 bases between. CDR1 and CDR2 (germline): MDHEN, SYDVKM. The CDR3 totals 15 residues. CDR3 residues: CASSSTFRSSYEQYF. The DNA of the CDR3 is TGTGCCAGCAGTTCGACTTTCAGGAGCTCCTACGAGCAGTACTTC.

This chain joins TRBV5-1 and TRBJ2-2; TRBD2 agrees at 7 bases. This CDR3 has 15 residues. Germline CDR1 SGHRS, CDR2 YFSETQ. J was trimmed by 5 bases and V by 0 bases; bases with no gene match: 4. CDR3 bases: TGCGCCAGCAGCTTGGCCGGGACTACGACCGGGGAGCTGTTTTTT. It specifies CASSLAGTTTGELFF.

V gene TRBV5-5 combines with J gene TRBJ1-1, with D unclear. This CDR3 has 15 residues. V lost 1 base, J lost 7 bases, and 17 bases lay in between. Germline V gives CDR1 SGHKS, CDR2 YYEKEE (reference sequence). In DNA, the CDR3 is TGTGCCAGCAGCTTGTATAGGCGGCAGGAGATTGAAGCTTTCTTT. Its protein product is CASSLYRRQEIEAFF.